The 31 T cell receptor beta chains below were found in one sample sequenced in a study of T cells in Graves' hyperthyroidism and ophthalmopathy. RNA transcripts yielded amplified TCR beta CDR3 regions. The HTBI primer set was used in a first-round RT-PCR of the TCR CDR3. TCRdb re-analysed the multiplex PCR reads in MiXCR, keeping a single row per CDR3 protein. Here the sample spans 400,000 to 550,000 distinct CDR3 sequences, roughly a quarter being singletons. Specimen: blood. These receptors were taken from a woman aged 25 to 39 with Graves' ophthalmopathy.

There are many counts of this clonotype. A read error may produce the germline difference seen at one junction end. The CDR3 protein is CGSKRGSGYGYTF. CDR3 nucleotides: TGTGGCAGCAAAAGGGGGTCCGGCTATGGCTACACCTTC. The rearrangement links TRBV27 to TRBJ1-2; tentatively, D is TRBD1 (6 bases). The CDR3 is 13 amino acids. Germline CDR1 reads MNHEY; CDR2 reads SMNVEV (reference sequence).

This clonotype was seen repeatedly, ten times or more. The J gene is TRBJ2-7, the V gene TRBV7-8; possibly TRBD1 or TRBD2 for D (5 bases each). This CDR3 spans 17 amino acids. V was cut by 5 bases and J by 0 bases, with 20 bases left in between. CDR1 is SGHVS, CDR2 FQNEAQ, per germline. CDR3 DNA sequence: TGTGCCAGCAGCCTCCGCAACGGGACCCTTAGCTCCTACGAGCAGTACTTC. As protein: CASSLRNGTLSSYEQYF.

The J gene is TRBJ1-3, the V gene TRBV27; 7 bases are a match to TRBD1. Looked up from germline, CDR1 is MNHEY and CDR2 is SMNVEV (reference sequence). The trim removed 4 bases at V and 3 bases at J, leaving 12 bases unmatched. The CDR3 sequence is 17 residues long. The CDR3 DNA reads as TGTGCCAGCAGTTCCCACCGACAGGGAGTAGGTGGAAACACCATATATTTT. Residues: CASSSHRQGVGGNTIYF.

The gene calls are TRBV6-4 and TRBJ2-5; tentatively, D is TRBD1 (6 bases). Germline CDR1 reads MRHNA; CDR2 reads SNTAGT. The V end was cut by 5 bases, the J end by 4 bases, with 11 bases between. This CDR3 spans 13 amino acids. CDR3 loop: CASSYTGRETQYF. In DNA form, the CDR3 reads TGTGCCAGCAGTTATACAGGGAGAGAGACCCAGTACTTC.

The CDR3 DNA sequence: TGTGCCAGCAGTTACCATAACAGGGCGGCTGAAGCTTTCTTT. This gives the protein CASSYHNRAAEAFF. This sequence joins TRBV6-5 and TRBJ1-1, with TRBD1 as a possible D gene (6 bases). Per germline, CDR1 MNHEY and CDR2 SVGAGI. Trimming pared 2 bases from V and 6 bases from J, leaving 13 bases between. CDR3 length equals 14 residues.

This clonotype came up a few times. This chain links TRBV20-1 with TRBJ2-7; no reliable D call. Germline CDR1 DFQATT, CDR2 SNEGSKA (reference sequence). CDR3 length: 13 amino acids. V was clipped by 3 bases and J by 0 bases, with 9 bases between them. Here the CDR3 reads CSARRRTSYEQYF. The CDR3 nucleotides are TGCAGTGCTAGGCGCCGGACCTCCTACGAGCAGTACTTC.

This clonotype was found a few times. The V gene is TRBV6-1, the J gene TRBJ2-7; 7 bases align to TRBD2. Germline-derived CDR1 and CDR2 are MNHNS and SASEGT. V lost 7 bases and J lost 4; bases outside the gene matches: 10. This CDR3 is 14 amino acids long. CDR3 sequence: CASTPGLAVYEQYF. DNA of the CDR3: TGTGCCAGCACCCCGGGCCTAGCGGTATACGAGCAGTACTTC.

This clonotype showed up many times. The chain employs TRBV27 and TRBJ1-2, with 8 bases matching TRBD1. Germline V CDR1 and CDR2: MNHEY, SMNVEV (reference sequence). The CDR3 runs to 15 residues. V shed 2 bases and J 8 bases; nucleotides not matched to a gene: 10. The CDR3 DNA is TGTGCCAGCAGTTTAAACAGGGGGACGAGGAACGGCTACACCTTC. Its translation is CASSLNRGTRNGYTF.

A few counts support this clonotype. Written as DNA, the CDR3 is TGTGCCAGCAGCCACCGAGGTGACGAGCAGTACTTC. The encoded protein is CASSHRGDEQYF. This sequence joins TRBV4-2 and TRBJ2-7; the D is unclear. This CDR3 contains 12 residues. Germline V lookup: CDR1 LGHNA, CDR2 YNFKEQ. V was trimmed by 3 bases and J by 5 bases, leaving 8 bases between them.

As concerns this clonotype: One end of the junction does not line up with germline, which may come from a read error. This sequence joins TRBV4-1 and TRBJ2-7; D is uncertain. The CDR3 consists of 14 residues. CDR1 is MGHRA, CDR2 YSYEKL, per germline. CDR3 DNA: TGCGCCATCAGCCAAGGTCCCAGGTCATACGAGCAGTACTTC. Protein: CAISQGPRSYEQYF.

This clonotype came up a few times. The CDR3 nucleotides are TGTGCCAGCAGTCTTCAGCGGGGGGGCGTCTACGAGCAGTACTTC. This encodes CASSLQRGGVYEQYF. The chain combines TRBV7-3 with TRBJ2-7, with 10 bases lining up with TRBD2. Per the germline V gene, CDR1 is SGHTA and CDR2 is FQGTGA. Losses at the gene ends were 6 bases for V and 3 bases for J; bases not matched to a gene: 8. The CDR3 runs to 15 residues.

A remark on this clonotype: One junction end does not reproduce the germline sequence, and a read error may be involved. The chain recombines TRBV6-4 with TRBJ2-4; TRBD2 aligns across 10 bases. The CDR3 sequence is 15 residues long. Germline V gene lookup returns CDR1 MRHNA and CDR2 SNTAGT. CDR3 DNA: TGTGCCAGCAGTGAAGCTAGCGGGAGAGGGAACATTAAGTACTTC. It codes for CASSEASGRGNIKYF.

This clonotype appeared a few times. CDR3 sequence reads: CSARVVGGPGQPQHF. Here the CDR3 DNA reads TGCAGTGCTAGAGTTGTAGGGGGACCGGGGCAGCCCCAGCATTTT. V usage is TRBV20-1 and J usage is TRBJ1-5, with D maybe TRBD1 (6 bases). The CDR3 extends over 15 amino acids. The V and J ends lost 1 base and 7 bases respectively, with 17 bases between them. The germline V gene has CDR1 DFQATT and CDR2 SNEGSKA (reference sequence).

V usage is TRBV18 and J usage is TRBJ1-1; D is undetermined. The CDR3 is 15 amino acids. CDR1 and CDR2 from the germline V gene are KGHSH and LQKENI. V gave up 3 bases and J gave up 1 base, with 12 bases separating them. CDR3 sequence (DNA): TGTGCCAGCTCACCTCGCTCGTCCAGGAACACTGAAGCTTTCTTT. Its protein product is CASSPRSSRNTEAFF.

This clonotype was seen only a few times. The chain links TRBV6-2 or TRBV6-3 to TRBJ1-1; no definite D call. The CDR3 spans 14 residues. Trimming stripped 2 bases from V and 8 bases from J, with 15 bases between. The V gene's germline CDR1 is MNHEY and CDR2 SVGEGT. The DNA for the CDR3 is TGTGCCAGCAGTTACACGGAGCTGCCCTCGGAAGCTTTCTTT. As protein: CASSYTELPSEAFF.

This chain joins TRBV11-1 and TRBJ2-7; D call uncertain. The CDR3 has 16 amino acids. V was shortened by 6 bases and J by 4 bases, with 22 bases between the two germline ends. Germline-derived CDR1 and CDR2 are SGHAT and FQDESV (reference sequence). Here the CDR3 DNA reads TGTGCCAGCAGTCCGACGGCGGCTCCAGACGATTACGAGCAGTACTTC. Translated: CASSPTAAPDDYEQYF.

At least ten counts were recorded for this clonotype. J is TRBJ1-2 and V is TRBV29-1; perhaps TRBD1 as D (5 bases). The V end was cut by 5 bases, the J end by 4 bases, with 23 bases between. CDR3 length equals 16 residues. CDR1 SQVTM and CDR2 ANQGSEA come from the germline V gene. The CDR3 spells CSVKPGGGVSSYGYTF. In DNA form, the CDR3 reads TGCAGCGTTAAACCCGGCGGGGGGGTTTCCTCCTATGGCTACACCTTC.

Turning to this clonotype: Possible read error: a much larger clone is one base away. The chain uses TRBV19 and TRBJ1-5; D uncertain. CDR3 length equals 17 residues. Germline V gives CDR1 LNHDA, CDR2 SQIVND (reference sequence). The CDR3 loop is CASSIRPAGLSNQPQQF. Here the CDR3 DNA reads TGTGCCAGTAGTATAAGACCCGCAGGCCTATCGAATCAGCCCCAGCAGTTT.

The gene calls are TRBV6-1 and TRBJ2-7; no clear D gene. Trimming removed 0 bases from V and 8 bases from J, with 11 bases in between. The germline CDR1 and CDR2 sequences are MNHNS and SASEGT. The length of the CDR3 is 13 residues. Here the CDR3 DNA reads TGTGCCAGCAGTGAAGCCGGCAGGAAGAAGCAGTACTTC. It specifies CASSEAGRKKQYF.

The J gene is TRBJ2-2, the V gene TRBV18; no firm D call. Germline V gene lookup returns CDR1 KGHSH and CDR2 LQKENI. Trimming removed 0 bases at V and 4 bases at J, with 12 bases between. CDR3 length: 16 residues. The CDR3 nucleotides read TGTGCCAGCTCACCACCACGGGCCATAACCACCGGGGAGCTGTTTTTT. Residues: CASSPPRAITTGELFF.

In this sample, this clonotype turned up many times. The CDR3 bases are TGTGCCAGCAGTCCCCTGCCCTCCCCCGAGCAGTACTTC. Translation: CASSPLPSPEQYF. J is TRBJ2-7 and V is TRBV2; D is unclear. CDR3 length equals 13 residues. The germline gives CDR1 SNHLY, CDR2 FYNNEI. Deletions cut 5 bases from V and 6 bases from J, with 14 bases between.

This clonotype was seen ten or more times. The rearrangement links TRBV6-1 to TRBJ1-1, with D possibly matching TRBD1 (5 bases). Trimming shortened V by 5 bases and J by 7 bases, and 17 bases separated the two germline ends. Germline CDR1 reads MNHNS; CDR2 reads SASEGT. The CDR3 is 14 residues long. The chain's CDR3 is CASSTGGAKSEAFF. The CDR3 region has the DNA TGTGCCAGCAGTACGGGCGGGGCGAAGAGTGAAGCTTTCTTT.

This clonotype was seen repeatedly, ten times or more. The rearrangement links TRBV6-1 to TRBJ2-7; 10 bases agree with TRBD1. The CDR3 is made up of 14 amino acids. J gave up 4 bases and V 5 bases, and 5 bases lay outside the gene matches. Germline V gene lookup returns CDR1 MNHNS and CDR2 SASEGT. CDR3 in DNA: TGTGCCAGCAGTACGGGACAGGGGAAATACGAGCAGTACTTC. Translating it yields CASSTGQGKYEQYF.

This clonotype came up many times. This chain links TRBV20-1 with TRBJ1-1, with unresolved D. The V gene's germline CDR1 is DFQATT and CDR2 SNEGSKA (reference sequence). The ends were cut back, 5 bases at V and 5 bases at J, with 15 bases in the middle. CDR3 length: 13 amino acids. CDR3 sequence (DNA): TGCAGTGCTCAACCACCATCTGGGACTGAAGCTTTCTTT. This translates into CSAQPPSGTEAFF.

At least ten counts were recorded for this clonotype. CDR3 in DNA: TGTGCCAGCAGTTTTATAGGGGCCCAAGAGACCCAGTACTTC. Translating gives CASSFIGAQETQYF. The chain combines TRBV28 with TRBJ2-5; a possible D gene is TRBD1 (5 bases). From germline, CDR1 is MDHEN and CDR2 SYDVKM. The CDR3 totals 14 residues. The V end lost 3 bases, the J end lost 1 base, and 9 bases lay between the germline ends.

In its sample, this clonotype was seen many times. The chain recombines TRBV9 with TRBJ1-1, with D maybe TRBD1 (5 bases). The V gene's germline CDR1 is SGDLS and CDR2 YYNGEE. The CDR3 length is 14 residues. V was trimmed by 4 bases and J by 3 bases, leaving 13 bases between them. CDR3 region: CASSTTGTHTEAFF. The DNA for the CDR3 is TGTGCCAGCAGCACGACCGGGACTCACACTGAAGCTTTCTTT.

Many counts were recorded for this clonotype. The chain uses TRBV4-1 and TRBJ1-2; perhaps TRBD1 as D (6 bases). From germline, CDR1 is MGHRA and CDR2 YSYEKL. The CDR3 totals 15 residues. V was trimmed by 0 bases and J by 8 bases, leaving 16 bases between them. The CDR3 spells CASSQDKQGKRGYTF. The CDR3 region has the DNA TGCGCCAGCAGCCAAGATAAGCAGGGGAAGAGGGGCTACACCTTC.

The chain links TRBV2 to TRBJ2-7; 8 nucleotides match TRBD1. CDR1 is SNHLY and CDR2 is FYNNEI in the germline V gene. The CDR3 totals 14 residues. J gave up 3 bases and V 5 bases, and 6 bases lay outside the gene matches. The CDR3, as DNA: TGTGCCAGCAGTACCAGGGGGCTGGACTACGAGCAGTACTTC. It yields the protein CASSTRGLDYEQYF.

This clonotype was recorded many times. As the CDR3 is not closed by the conserved phenylalanine or tryptophan, this likely results from a read error. It is unclear where the CDR3 begins or ends on the DNA, so no DNA is shown, and the CDR3 is as TCRdb lists it. The rearrangement links TRBV6-2 or TRBV6-3 to TRBJ2-7; TRBD1, the D gene given by the table, was not confirmed from the DNA. Termini included, the CDR3 measures 11 amino acids. Germline V gives CDR1 MNHEY, CDR2 SVGEGT. CDR3 in amino acids: CASGVQGPHTL.

This clonotype has at least ten counts. This chain links TRBV2 with TRBJ2-7, with D unclear. The CDR3 has 13 residues. CDR1 is SNHLY, CDR2 FYNNEI, per germline. Trimming cost V 7 bases and J 2 bases, with 12 bases left between them. CDR3 region: CASTERPPYEQYF. DNA of the CDR3: TGTGCCAGCACCGAGAGGCCTCCCTACGAGCAGTACTTC.

This clonotype was observed at least ten times. Here the CDR3 DNA reads TGTGCCAGCAGCCCCGACGTGGAGGGCAATCAGCCCCAGCATTTT. Protein sequence: CASSPDVEGNQPQHF. J is TRBJ1-5 and V is TRBV27; D unresolved. The CDR3 is 15 amino acids. The germline V gene has CDR1 MNHEY and CDR2 SMNVEV (reference sequence). V was clipped by 6 bases and J by 2 bases, with 14 bases between them.